The sequence of this T cell receptor beta chain was determined in a study of cytomegalovirus exposure and HLA in healthy donors. The V and J ends lost 4 bases and 5 bases respectively, with 11 bases between them. This CDR3 spans 13 amino acids. CDR1 is SGHDN and CDR2 is FVKESK in the germline V gene. The PCR made use of 60 Vbeta and 13 Jbeta primers. Generated by immunoSEQ multiplex PCR, the TCRdb table keeps only in-frame clones and is missing some. The table includes roughly 80,000 clones, approximately 60% detected once. In its sample, this clone was seen a few times. Its antigen is not known. Study-level results: TCR beta V- and J-gene trimming, according to a later analysis, was linked to a missense DCLRE1C variant. Differences between HLA loci emerged in a later analysis of TCR association rates, with DRB1 most and HLA-C fewest. Presence/absence analysis assumed near-uniform sequencing depth across donors.

The source is a male donor in good health and CMV-seropositive. This chain uses TRBV14 with TRBJ1-1, with TRBD1 as a possible D gene (6 bases). The sequencing sample was made of PBMCs. CDR3 in amino acids: CASSRTGWTEAFF. CDR3 in DNA: TGTGCCAGCAGCCGAACAGGGTGGACTGAAGCTTTCTTT.